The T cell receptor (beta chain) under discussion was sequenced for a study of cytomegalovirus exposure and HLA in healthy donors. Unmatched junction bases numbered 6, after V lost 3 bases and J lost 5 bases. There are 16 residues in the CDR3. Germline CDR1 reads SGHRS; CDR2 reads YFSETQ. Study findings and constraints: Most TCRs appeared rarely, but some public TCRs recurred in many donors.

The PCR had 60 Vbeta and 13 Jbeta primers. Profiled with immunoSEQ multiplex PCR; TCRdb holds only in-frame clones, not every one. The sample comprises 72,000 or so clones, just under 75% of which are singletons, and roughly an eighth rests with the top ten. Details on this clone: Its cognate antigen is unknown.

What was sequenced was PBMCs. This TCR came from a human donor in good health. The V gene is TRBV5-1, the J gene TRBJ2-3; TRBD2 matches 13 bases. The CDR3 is CASSSRTSGSGDTQYF. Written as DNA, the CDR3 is TGCGCCAGCAGCTCTCGGACTAGCGGGAGTGGAGATACGCAGTATTTT.